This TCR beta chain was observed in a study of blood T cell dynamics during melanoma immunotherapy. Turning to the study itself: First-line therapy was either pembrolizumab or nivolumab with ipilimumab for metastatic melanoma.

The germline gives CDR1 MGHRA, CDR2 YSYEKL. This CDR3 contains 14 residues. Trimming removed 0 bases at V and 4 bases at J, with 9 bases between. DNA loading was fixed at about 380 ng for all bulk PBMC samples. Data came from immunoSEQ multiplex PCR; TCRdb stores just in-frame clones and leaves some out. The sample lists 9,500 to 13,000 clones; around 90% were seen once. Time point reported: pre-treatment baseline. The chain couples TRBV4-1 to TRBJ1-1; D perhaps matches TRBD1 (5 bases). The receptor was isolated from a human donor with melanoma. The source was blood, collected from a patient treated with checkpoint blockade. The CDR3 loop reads CASSQDMRGTEAFF. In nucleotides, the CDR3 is TGCGCCAGCAGCCAAGATATGAGGGGCACTGAAGCTTTCTTT.